The TCR beta chain described here comes from a study of blood T cell repertoires in COVID-19. Study overall: There were acute and convalescent COVID-19 samples, and they came from the United States, Italy and Spain.

Original handling: Reference gene primer amplification in the assay estimated nucleated cell counts. The method was immunoSEQ multiplex PCR; TCRdb's version includes in-frame clones alone and lacks a portion of them. V, J and clone size are taken as reported in that table, and D and trimming were inferred from the DNA itself. This sample has fewer than 250,000 clones; nearly 85% occur once, and the top ten carry approximately 5.7%. Germline V CDR1 and CDR2: SEHNR, FQNEAQ (reference sequence). The V end was cut by 6 bases, the J end by 5 bases, with 13 bases between. The CDR3 has 13 amino acids. The TCR comes from a human donor in a cohort sampled during active COVID-19. The chain employs TRBV7-9 and TRBJ1-2; D is ambiguous. Source material: peripheral blood. CDR3 amino acids: CASSLDWNYGYTF. Here the CDR3 DNA reads TGTGCCAGCAGTTTGGACTGGAATTATGGCTACACCTTC.